Sequencing of this T cell receptor (beta chain) was carried out in a study of human T cells and chemical hapten exposure. Study results and caveats: Following DPC sensitization, TCRs present above 1 in 1000 frequency showed no change.

Individual cDNA molecules each carried unique molecular identifiers attached by the library. Using its own MiXCR run on the RACE reads, TCRdb lists one record per CDR3 protein. The sample includes 350,000 to 400,000 distinct CDR3 sequences, about 6.9% seen only once; the top ten take about 5.4%. Time point specified: patch test 2, 6 weeks after DPC sensitization. Treatment here: therapeutic diphenylcyclopropenone sensitization with weekly scalp DPC. At patch-test visits, sampling came before the patch test. This clonotype was seen only a few times. The antigen is unknown. The CDR3 is 13 residues long. Germline CDR1 ENHRY, CDR2 SYGVKD. Trimming left V 10 bases short and J 4 bases short, with 14 bases between.

The sequence came from a young woman with alopecia areata. Some clones in this sample may be carry-over from other donors' samples. The input for sequencing was whole blood, taken in connection with sensitization to the hapten diphenylcyclopropenone (DPC). The chain joins TRBV10-3 to TRBJ1-5, with a tentative D call TRBD1 (6 bases). The chain's CDR3 is CATTGTTNQPQHF. As DNA, the CDR3 is TGTGCCACTACCGGGACAACTAATCAGCCCCAGCATTTT.